This TCR beta chain is drawn from a study of T cell changes during pregnancy in multiple sclerosis. Libraries were prepared by immunoSEQ multiplex PCR; TCRdb keeps only in-frame clonotypes and omits some of them. The sample yields about 48,000 clones, 80% to 90% seen once. V trimming: 4 bases; J trimming: 0 bases; junction bases outside the gene matches: 5. This CDR3 is built from 17 residues. Germline-derived CDR1 and CDR2 are SGHRS and YFSETQ. The source is a female donor with multiple sclerosis, enrolled in a pregnancy study. The source material was CD4+ T cells from peripheral blood mononuclear cells, sampled in the second trimester of pregnancy. The chain has TRBV5-1 and TRBJ1-4; 11 bases align to TRBD1. The CDR3 coding sequence is TGCGCCAGCAGCCTCCAGGGACAGGGGGCAACTAATGAAAAACTGTTTTTT. Amino acid sequence: CASSLQGQGATNEKLFF.